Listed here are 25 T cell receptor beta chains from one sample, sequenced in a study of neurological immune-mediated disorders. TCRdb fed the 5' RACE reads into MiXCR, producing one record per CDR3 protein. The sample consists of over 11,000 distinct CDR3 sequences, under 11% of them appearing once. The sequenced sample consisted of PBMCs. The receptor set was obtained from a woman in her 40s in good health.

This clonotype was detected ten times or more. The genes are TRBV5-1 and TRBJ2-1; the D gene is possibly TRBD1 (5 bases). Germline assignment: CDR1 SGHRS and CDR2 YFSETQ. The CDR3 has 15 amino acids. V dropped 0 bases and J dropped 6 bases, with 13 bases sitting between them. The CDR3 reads CASSLGQGESNEQFF. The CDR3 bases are TGCGCCAGCAGCTTGGGGCAGGGTGAGAGCAATGAGCAGTTCTTC.

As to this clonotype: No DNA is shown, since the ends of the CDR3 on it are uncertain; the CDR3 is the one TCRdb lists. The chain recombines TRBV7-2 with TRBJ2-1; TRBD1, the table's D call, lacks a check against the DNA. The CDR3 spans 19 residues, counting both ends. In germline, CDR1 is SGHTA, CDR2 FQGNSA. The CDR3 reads CASSFYICSATDRANEQFF.

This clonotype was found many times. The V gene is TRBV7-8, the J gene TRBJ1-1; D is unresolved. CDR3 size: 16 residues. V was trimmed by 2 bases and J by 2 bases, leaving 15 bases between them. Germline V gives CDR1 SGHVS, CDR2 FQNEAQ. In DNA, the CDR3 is TGTGCCAGCAGCTTAAGGAGTGGTAGATTAAACACTGAAGCTTTCTTT. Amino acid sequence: CASSLRSGRLNTEAFF.

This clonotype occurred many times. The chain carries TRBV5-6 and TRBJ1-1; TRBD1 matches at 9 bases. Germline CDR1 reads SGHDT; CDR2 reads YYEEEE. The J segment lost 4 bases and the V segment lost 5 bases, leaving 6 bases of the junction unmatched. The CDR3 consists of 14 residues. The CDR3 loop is CASRIQGAITEAFF. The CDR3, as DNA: TGTGCCAGCAGGATACAGGGGGCTATCACTGAAGCTTTCTTT.

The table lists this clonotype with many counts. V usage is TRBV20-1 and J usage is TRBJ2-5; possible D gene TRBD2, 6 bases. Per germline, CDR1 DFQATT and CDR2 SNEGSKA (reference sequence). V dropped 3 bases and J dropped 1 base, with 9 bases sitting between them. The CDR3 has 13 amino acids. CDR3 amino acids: CSASGGAQETQYF. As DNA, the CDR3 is TGCAGTGCTAGTGGCGGGGCCCAAGAGACCCAGTACTTC.

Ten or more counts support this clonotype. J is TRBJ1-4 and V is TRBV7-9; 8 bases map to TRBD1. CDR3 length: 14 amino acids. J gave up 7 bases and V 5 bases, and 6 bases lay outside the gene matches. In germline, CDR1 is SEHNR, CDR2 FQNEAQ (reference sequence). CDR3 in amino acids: CASSLRTGTEKLFF. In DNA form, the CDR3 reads TGTGCCAGCAGCCTCCGGACAGGGACTGAAAAACTGTTTTTT. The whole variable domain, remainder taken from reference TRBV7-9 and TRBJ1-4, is DTGVSQNPRHKITKRGQNVTFRCDPISEHNRLYWYRQTLGQGPEFLTYFQNEAQLEKSRLLSDRFSAERPKGSFSTLEIQRTEQGDSAMYLCASSLRTGTEKLFFGSGTQLSVL.

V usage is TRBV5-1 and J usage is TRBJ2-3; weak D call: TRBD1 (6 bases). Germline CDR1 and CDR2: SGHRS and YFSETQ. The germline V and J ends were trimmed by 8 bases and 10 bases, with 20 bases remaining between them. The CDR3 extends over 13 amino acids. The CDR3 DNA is TGCGCCAGTAGCGCCAAGGACAGTAGAGCGCAGTATTTT. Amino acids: CASSAKDSRAQYF.

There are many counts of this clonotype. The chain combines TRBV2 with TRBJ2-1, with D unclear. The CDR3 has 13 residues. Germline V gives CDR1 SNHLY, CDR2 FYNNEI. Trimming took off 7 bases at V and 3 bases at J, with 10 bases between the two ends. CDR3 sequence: CASKGRSYNEQFF. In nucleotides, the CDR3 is TGTGCCAGCAAGGGCAGGAGCTACAATGAGCAGTTCTTC.

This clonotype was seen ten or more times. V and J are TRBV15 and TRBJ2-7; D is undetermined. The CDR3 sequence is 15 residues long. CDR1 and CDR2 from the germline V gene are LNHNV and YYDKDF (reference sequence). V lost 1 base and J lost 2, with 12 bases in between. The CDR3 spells CATSRGVASPYEQYF. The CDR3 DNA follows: TGTGCCACCAGCAGAGGGGTAGCCTCCCCCTACGAGCAGTACTTC.

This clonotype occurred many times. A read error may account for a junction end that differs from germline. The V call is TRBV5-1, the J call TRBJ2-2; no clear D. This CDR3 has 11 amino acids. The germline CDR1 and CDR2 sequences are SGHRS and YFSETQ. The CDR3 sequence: CASRFGGELFF. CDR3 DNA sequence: TGCGCCAGCCGCTTTGGCGGGGAGCTGTTTTTT.

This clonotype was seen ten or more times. Here the CDR3 DNA reads TGTGCCAGCAGCCAAGGGGCGGGACTAGCGGACTACGAGCAGTACTTC. It is translated as CASSQGAGLADYEQYF. The V and J genes are TRBV4-2 and TRBJ2-7; 11 nucleotides match TRBD2. Trimming at V came to 1 base and at J to 3 bases, leaving 5 bases not matched to a gene. Germline CDR1 is LGHNA and CDR2 is YNFKEQ. There are 16 residues in the CDR3.

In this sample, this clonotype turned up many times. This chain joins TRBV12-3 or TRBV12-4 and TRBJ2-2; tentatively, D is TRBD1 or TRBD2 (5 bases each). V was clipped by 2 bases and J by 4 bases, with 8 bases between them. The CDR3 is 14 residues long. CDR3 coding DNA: TGTGCCAGCAGTTTATCTGGGGGCACCGGGGAGCTGTTTTTT. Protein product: CASSLSGGTGELFF.

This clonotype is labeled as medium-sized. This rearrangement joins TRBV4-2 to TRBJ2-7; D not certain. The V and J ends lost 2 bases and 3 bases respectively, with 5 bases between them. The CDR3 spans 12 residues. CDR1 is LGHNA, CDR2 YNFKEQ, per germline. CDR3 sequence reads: CASSQNRYEQYF. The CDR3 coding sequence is TGTGCCAGCAGCCAAAACCGCTACGAGCAGTACTTC.

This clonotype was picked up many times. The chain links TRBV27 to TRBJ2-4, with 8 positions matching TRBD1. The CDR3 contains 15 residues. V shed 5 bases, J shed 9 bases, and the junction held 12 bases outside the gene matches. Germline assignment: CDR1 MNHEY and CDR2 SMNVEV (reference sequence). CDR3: CASSHTGQGIGIQYF. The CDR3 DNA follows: TGTGCCAGCAGTCATACAGGACAGGGAATCGGCATTCAGTACTTC.

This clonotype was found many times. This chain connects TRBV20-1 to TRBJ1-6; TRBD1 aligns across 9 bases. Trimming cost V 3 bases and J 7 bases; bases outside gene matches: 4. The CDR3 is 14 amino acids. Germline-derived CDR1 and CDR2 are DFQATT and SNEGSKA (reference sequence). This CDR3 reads CSASQGTGNSPLHF. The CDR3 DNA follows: TGCAGTGCTAGTCAAGGGACAGGGAATTCACCCCTCCACTTT.

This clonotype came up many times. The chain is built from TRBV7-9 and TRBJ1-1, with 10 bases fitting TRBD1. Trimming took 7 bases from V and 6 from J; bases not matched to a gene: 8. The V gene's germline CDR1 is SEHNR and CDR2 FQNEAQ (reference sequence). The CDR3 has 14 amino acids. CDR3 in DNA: TGTGCCAGCATGATGACAGGGGGCGCCCCTGAAGCTTTCTTT. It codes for CASMMTGGAPEAFF. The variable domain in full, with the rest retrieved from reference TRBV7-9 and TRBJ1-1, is DTGVSQNPRHKITKRGQNVTFRCDPISEHNRLYWYRQTLGQGPEFLTYFQNEAQLEKSRLLSDRFSAERPKGSFSTLEIQRTEQGDSAMYLCASMMTGGAPEAFFGQGTRLTVV.

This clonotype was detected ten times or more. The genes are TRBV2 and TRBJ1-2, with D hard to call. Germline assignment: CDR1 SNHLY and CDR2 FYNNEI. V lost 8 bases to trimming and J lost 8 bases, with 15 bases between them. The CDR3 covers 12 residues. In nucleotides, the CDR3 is TGTGCCAGCCCGCTGGTGATGGGCGGCTACACCTTC. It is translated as CASPLVMGGYTF.

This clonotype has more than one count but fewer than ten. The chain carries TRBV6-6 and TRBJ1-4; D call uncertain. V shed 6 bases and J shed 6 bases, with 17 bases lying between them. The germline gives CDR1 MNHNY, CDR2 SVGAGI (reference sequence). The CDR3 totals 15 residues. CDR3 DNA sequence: TGTGCCAGCAGCCCCGGGAGGCCGCCGGATGAAAAACTGTTTTTT. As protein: CASSPGRPPDEKLFF.

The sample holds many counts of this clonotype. The CDR3 region has the DNA TGTGCCAGCAGAAAAAGTGGGATAAGCAATCAGCCCCAGCATTTT. Its protein product is CASRKSGISNQPQHF. This chain joins TRBV6-5 and TRBJ1-5; D is unclear. Trimming pared 6 bases from V and 1 base from J, leaving 13 bases between. The germline V gene has CDR1 MNHEY and CDR2 SVGAGI. The CDR3 loop spans 15 amino acids.

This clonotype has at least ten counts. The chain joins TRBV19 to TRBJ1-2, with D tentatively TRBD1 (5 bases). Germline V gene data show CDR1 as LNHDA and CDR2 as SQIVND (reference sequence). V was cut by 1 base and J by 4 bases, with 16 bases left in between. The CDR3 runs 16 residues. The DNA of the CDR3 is TGTGCCAGTAGTATAGCCGGGGCCCCAACTGGCTATGGCTACACCTTC. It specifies CASSIAGAPTGYGYTF.

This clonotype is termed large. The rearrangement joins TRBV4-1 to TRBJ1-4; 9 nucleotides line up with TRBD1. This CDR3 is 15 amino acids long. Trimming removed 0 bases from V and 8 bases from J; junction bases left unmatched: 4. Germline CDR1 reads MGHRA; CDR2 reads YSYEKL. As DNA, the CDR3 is TGCGCCAGCAGCCAAGATCCGGGGACAGGGGAAAAACTGTTTTTT. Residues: CASSQDPGTGEKLFF.

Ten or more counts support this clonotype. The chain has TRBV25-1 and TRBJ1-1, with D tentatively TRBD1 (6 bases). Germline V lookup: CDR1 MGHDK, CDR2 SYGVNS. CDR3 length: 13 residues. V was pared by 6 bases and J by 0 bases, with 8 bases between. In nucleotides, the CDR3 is TGTGCCAGCAGGGCAGGGGTGAACACTGAAGCTTTCTTT. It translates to CASRAGVNTEAFF.

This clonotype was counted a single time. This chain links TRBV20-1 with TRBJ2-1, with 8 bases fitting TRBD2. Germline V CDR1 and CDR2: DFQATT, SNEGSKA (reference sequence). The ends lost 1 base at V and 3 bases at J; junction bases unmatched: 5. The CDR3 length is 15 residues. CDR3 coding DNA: TGCAGTGCTAGAGCCACTAGCGGAGTCTACAATGAGCAGTTCTTC. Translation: CSARATSGVYNEQFF.

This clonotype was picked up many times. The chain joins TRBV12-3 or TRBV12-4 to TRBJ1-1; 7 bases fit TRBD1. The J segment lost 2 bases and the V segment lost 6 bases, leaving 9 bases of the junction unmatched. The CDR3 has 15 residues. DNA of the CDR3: TGTGCCAGCAGGCGGACAGGCAGGTTTAACACTGAAGCTTTCTTT. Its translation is CASRRTGRFNTEAFF.

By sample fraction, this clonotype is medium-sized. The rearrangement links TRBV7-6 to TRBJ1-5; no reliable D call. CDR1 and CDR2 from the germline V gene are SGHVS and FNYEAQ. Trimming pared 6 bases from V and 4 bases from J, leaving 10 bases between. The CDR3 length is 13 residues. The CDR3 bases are TGTGCCAGCAGTAAGGGCACGAATCAGCCCCAGCATTTT. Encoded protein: CASSKGTNQPQHF.